Shown below are 16 T cell receptor beta chains from a single sample sequenced in a study of T-cell memory formation after mild COVID-19. A single record per CDR3 protein comes from TCRdb applying MiXCR to the 5' RACE reads. Of under 300,000 distinct CDR3 sequences detected, roughly 18% appear once; the ten largest clones hold roughly 23%. The sequenced material came from PBMCs or a T cell subset sorted from them (not recorded which). These receptors came from a man in his late teens or twenties who had mild COVID-19 (a few samples of this study predate the infection). Cell type and time point are not known.

V usage is TRBV5-1 and J usage is TRBJ1-4; unclear D gene. The germline V gene has CDR1 SGHRS and CDR2 YFSETQ. CDR3 length equals 15 residues. Trimming cost V 1 base and J 7 bases, with 14 bases left between them. CDR3 in amino acids: CASSLTNNMGEKLFF. CDR3 nucleotides: TGCGCCAGCAGCTTGACTAACAATATGGGTGAAAAACTGTTTTTT.

This clonotype was observed a few times. The chain has TRBV28 and TRBJ1-5; no clear D gene. There are 18 residues in the CDR3. In germline, CDR1 is MDHEN, CDR2 SYDVKM. Trimming took 7 bases from V and 5 from J, leaving 27 bases between them. CDR3: CASNPGGVSATGHQPQHF. In nucleotides, the CDR3 is TGTGCCAGCAATCCGGGCGGGGTGTCTGCTACCGGGCATCAGCCCCAGCATTTT.

In this sample, this clonotype turned up a few times. The rearrangement uses TRBV15 and TRBJ2-7; possible D gene TRBD2, 5 bases. The CDR3 length is 14 residues. Looked up from germline, CDR1 is LNHNV and CDR2 is YYDKDF (reference sequence). Deletions cut 8 bases from V and 4 bases from J, with 18 bases between. The CDR3 DNA is TGTGCCACCTCCCCGGGCGGGTTCGGGTACGAGCAGTACGTC. This translates into CATSPGGFGYEQYV.

This clonotype appeared many times. The chain combines TRBV11-3 with TRBJ2-7; D call uncertain. This CDR3 region has 13 residues. The V end was cut by 4 bases, the J end by 3 bases, with 10 bases between. The germline gives CDR1 SGHNT, CDR2 YENEEA. CDR3 nucleotide sequence: TGTGCCAGCAGCTCAAACTCGGGCTACGAGCAGTACTTC. As protein: CASSSNSGYEQYF.

This clonotype was counted only a few times. The chain combines TRBV29-1 with TRBJ2-3; D not resolved. The CDR3 is 12 residues long. Germline assignment: CDR1 SQVTM and CDR2 ANQGSEA. V lost 4 bases to trimming and J lost 2 bases, with 7 bases between them. Written as DNA, the CDR3 is TGCAGCGTTGTTTACGACACAGATACGCAGTATTTT. This sequence encodes CSVVYDTDTQYF.

The chain is built from TRBV27 and TRBJ2-1; 8 bases agree with TRBD2. The CDR3 has 15 amino acids. With V trimmed by 8 bases and J by 0 bases, 6 bases remained unmatched. In germline, CDR1 is MNHEY, CDR2 SMNVEV (reference sequence). CDR3 protein: CASGGGGSSYNEQFF. For the CDR3, the DNA is TGTGCCAGCGGAGGCGGGGGGAGCTCCTACAATGAGCAGTTCTTC.

This rearrangement joins TRBV4-3 to TRBJ2-7; the D gene is possibly TRBD2 (6 bases). The length of the CDR3 is 13 residues. V lost 0 bases and J lost 6, with 9 bases in between. Germline V gives CDR1 LGHNA, CDR2 YSLEER. CDR3 residues: CASSQEDSGEQYV. CDR3 DNA sequence: TGCGCCAGCAGCCAAGAAGATAGCGGCGAGCAGTACGTC.

In this sample, this clonotype turned up a few times. This chain links TRBV5-1 with TRBJ1-4; the match to TRBD1 covers 10 bases. Germline-derived CDR1 and CDR2 are SGHRS and YFSETQ. Unmatched junction bases numbered 6, after V lost 1 base and J lost 6 bases. The CDR3 spans 16 residues. The CDR3 DNA is TGCGCCAGCAGCTTGCCCGTCGGGACAGGGGATGAAAAACTGTTTTTT. Amino acid sequence: CASSLPVGTGDEKLFF.

This clonotype came up a few times. The chain combines TRBV12-3 or TRBV12-4 with TRBJ2-2; 8 bases fit TRBD2. Trimming took 5 bases from V and 4 from J; bases not matched to a gene: 6. This CDR3 is 15 amino acids long. The CDR3 coding sequence is TGTGCCAGCAGTCCAAGCGGGGGTGGCACCGGGGAGCTGTTTTTT. Translation: CASSPSGGGTGELFF.

The chain combines TRBV4-1 with TRBJ2-2; either TRBD1 or TRBD2 may supply D (6 bases each). CDR3 size: 14 residues. The V gene lost 4 bases and the J gene lost 8 bases, with 14 bases spanning the gap. CDR1 is MGHRA and CDR2 is YSYEKL in the germline V gene. The CDR3 DNA reads as TGCGCCAGCAGCCCCGCCGGGGGCCCGGGGGAGCTGTTTTTT. Translated: CASSPAGGPGELFF.

The table lists this clonotype with many counts. This chain uses TRBV12-3 or TRBV12-4 with TRBJ1-4, with D tentatively TRBD1 (5 bases). With 3 bases removed from V and 7 bases from J, the gap between germline ends came to 21 bases. CDR3 size: 17 residues. For the CDR3, the DNA is TGTGCCAGCAGTTTTACCAACCTTGCAGGGAACGGTGAAAAACTGTTTTTT. Protein sequence: CASSFTNLAGNGEKLFF.

This clonotype was counted a few times. The chain carries TRBV20-1 and TRBJ2-3; 7 bases match TRBD1. V lost 6 bases to trimming and J lost 8 bases; unmatched junction nucleotides: 17. The length of the CDR3 is 15 residues. Germline V gene lookup returns CDR1 DFQATT and CDR2 SNEGSKA (reference sequence). The CDR3 DNA reads as TGCAGTGCCCGGATACGACAGGGCCCTCTTGTTACGCAGTATTTT. It is translated as CSARIRQGPLVTQYF.

This clonotype has just a few counts. The CDR3 DNA is TGTGCCAGCAGCCCCGGCGCGGGGGAAACAGATACGCAGTATTTT. Translation gives CASSPGAGETDTQYF. The chain is built from TRBV9 and TRBJ2-3, with TRBD2 matching over 7 bases. Germline V gene sequence: CDR1 SGDLS, CDR2 YYNGEE. V was clipped by 4 bases and J by 3 bases; unmatched bases: 8. The length of the CDR3 is 15 residues. Drawing the rest from reference TRBV9 and TRBJ2-3, the complete variable domain is DSGVTQTPKHLITATGQRVTLRCSPRSGDLSVYWYQQSLDQGLQFLIQYYNGEERAKGNILERFSAQQFPDLHSELNLSSLELGDSALYFCASSPGAGETDTQYFGPGTRLTVL.

The CDR3 DNA reads TGTGCCAGCAGCAGGGACTCGACCTTCTACGAGCAGTACTTC. It encodes CASSRDSTFYEQYF. The chain is built from TRBV7-6 and TRBJ2-7; maybe TRBD2 (6 bases). Germline V CDR1 and CDR2: SGHVS, FNYEAQ. The CDR3 is made up of 14 amino acids. The germline V and J ends were trimmed by 5 bases and 3 bases, with 14 bases remaining between them.

This clonotype was counted between two and nine times. The chain is built from TRBV25-1 and TRBJ1-2; 9 bases align to TRBD1. The CDR3 runs to 12 residues. Germline V gene lookup returns CDR1 MGHDK and CDR2 SYGVNS. The trim removed 8 bases at V and 7 bases at J, leaving 5 bases unmatched. The CDR3 DNA is TGTGCCAGCGGAGGGACAGGGACTGGCTACACCTTC. It codes for CASGGTGTGYTF.

The chain joins TRBV6-2 or TRBV6-3 to TRBJ2-1; D possibly corresponds to TRBD2 (5 bases). The ends were cut back, 0 bases at V and 15 bases at J, with 12 bases in the middle. The CDR3 loop spans 12 amino acids. The germline V gene encodes CDR1 MNHEY and CDR2 SVGEGT. The CDR3 sequence: CASSYSGPGWFF. The DNA for the CDR3 is TGTGCCAGCAGTTACTCCGGACCGGGATGGTTCTTC.